These 26 T cell receptor beta chains originate from one sample sequenced in a study of T cells expressing NK-cell markers. TCRdb re-called the 5' RACE reads and gives one entry per CDR3 protein, without DNA. The sample table sets out a few hundred thousand distinct CDR3 sequences. Sequenced material: blood T cells: a sorted CD56 or NKG2C T cell subset, CD4+ or CD8+ T cells, or bulk PBMC T cells (not recorded which). These receptors all come from a man aged 18-69 years in good health.

The V gene is TRBV24-1, the J gene TRBJ2-1; the TRBD1 assignment by TCRdb is unverifiable without DNA. CDR1 and CDR2 from the germline V gene are KGHDR and SFDVKD. The CDR3 loop spans 17 amino acids. The CDR3 sequence: CATSDWNEGGPYNEQFF.

The chain combines TRBV20-1 with TRBJ2-7; TCRdb names TRBD1, which stays unverified in the absence of DNA. The CDR3 spans 14 residues. Per germline, CDR1 DFQATT and CDR2 SNEGSKA (reference sequence). CDR3 protein: CSANSRQGKYEQYF.

The chain recombines TRBV20-1 with TRBJ2-3; TCRdb gives TRBD1 as the D gene, but with no DNA this cannot be confirmed. The CDR3 contains 16 residues. CDR1 DFQATT and CDR2 SNEGSKA come from the germline V gene (reference sequence). CDR3 loop: CSATNRVDPRPDTQYF.

This chain joins TRBV2 and TRBJ2-4; TCRdb indicates TRBD1, and absent DNA this call remains unverified. Germline V gene sequence: CDR1 SNHLY, CDR2 FYNNEI. This CDR3 is built from 16 residues. The CDR3 sequence is CASSPSNLGPGDIQYF. The full variable domain, its missing parts supplied by reference TRBV2 and TRBJ2-4, is EPEVTQTPSHQVTQMGQEVILRCVPISNHLYFYWYRQILGQKVEFLVSFYNNEISEKSEIFDDQFSVERPDGSNFTLKIRSTKLEDSAMYFCASSPSNLGPGDIQYFGAGTRLSVL.

The chain uses TRBV7-9 and TRBJ2-2. This CDR3 comprises 14 residues. Per the germline V gene, CDR1 is SEHNR and CDR2 is FQNEAQ (reference sequence). The CDR3 loop reads CASSLLNLSGELFF.

J is TRBJ2-1 and V is TRBV20-1; the TRBD1 assignment by TCRdb is unverifiable without DNA. CDR1 is DFQATT and CDR2 is SNEGSKA in the germline V gene (reference sequence). The CDR3 loop spans 15 amino acids. The CDR3 is CSARRGSGSYNEQFF.

V gene TRBV4-2 combines with J gene TRBJ2-2; TCRdb proposes TRBD1, but this gene call is untestable without DNA. Germline CDR1 LGHNA, CDR2 YNFKEQ. The CDR3 is 16 amino acids. CDR3 sequence: CASSQVSGINTGELFF.

The chain combines TRBV6-1 with TRBJ2-1; TCRdb designates TRBD1, a call that cannot be tested without DNA. CDR3 length equals 14 residues. CDR1 is MNHNS and CDR2 is SASEGT in the germline V gene. The CDR3 loop reads CASRARTGGDEQFF.

The chain is built from TRBV12-3 or TRBV12-4 and TRBJ1-4; no DNA is available, so the TRBD1 call from TCRdb remains unchecked. This CDR3 is built from 16 residues. The CDR3 protein is CASSPGTVRGGEKLFF.

The rearrangement links TRBV29-1 to TRBJ2-5; absent DNA, TCRdb's TRBD2 call cannot be checked. CDR3 size: 16 residues. CDR1 is SQVTM and CDR2 is ANQGSEA in the germline V gene. CDR3 loop: CSSGRLAGASQETQYF.

This chain uses TRBV3-1 with TRBJ1-2; TCRdb's assignment of TRBD1 cannot be checked, as there is no DNA. The CDR3 totals 16 residues. Germline V CDR1 and CDR2: LGHDT, YNNKEL (reference sequence). The CDR3 here is CASSSEGPQGAYGYTF.

J is TRBJ2-1 and V is TRBV27; the TCRdb D gene call, TRBD1, has no DNA to confirm it. The CDR3 runs 15 residues. Germline values: CDR1 MNHEY, CDR2 SMNVEV (reference sequence). CDR3 protein: CASSLLDRDLDEQFF.

The V gene is TRBV9, the J gene TRBJ2-2; no DNA is available, so the TRBD1 call from TCRdb remains unchecked. CDR3 length: 18 residues. Germline CDR1 and CDR2: SGDLS and YYNGEE. This CDR3 reads CASSVQSTGLGSTGELFF.

This sequence joins TRBV7-2 and TRBJ2-3; TCRdb's D call, TRBD1, is unchecked because there is no DNA. There are 15 residues in the CDR3. Germline V gene data show CDR1 as SGHTA and CDR2 as FQGNSA. The chain's CDR3 is CASSLKGGGRDTQYF.

The V call is TRBV7-2, the J call TRBJ2-7; the TCRdb call, TRBD1, lacks DNA for checking. CDR1 SGHTA and CDR2 FQGNSA come from the germline V gene. The CDR3 spans 14 residues. The CDR3 protein is CASSSGGSSYEQYF.

This sequence joins TRBV27 and TRBJ1-5; there is no DNA to check the TCRdb D call of TRBD1. Germline lookup yields CDR1 MNHEY and CDR2 SMNVEV (reference sequence). The length of the CDR3 is 14 residues. This CDR3 reads CASSLRESNQPQHF.

The genes are TRBV11-3 and TRBJ1-1; no DNA is available, so the TRBD1 call from TCRdb remains unchecked. CDR1 SGHNT and CDR2 YENEEA come from the germline V gene. The CDR3 covers 13 residues. CDR3 loop: CASSPRTGSKAFF. The full variable domain, its missing parts supplied by reference TRBV11-3 and TRBJ1-1, is EAGVVQSPRYKIIEKKQPVAFWCNPISGHNTLYWYLQNLGQGPELLIRYENEEAVDDSQLPKDRFSAERLKGVDSTLKIQPAELGDSAVYLCASSPRTGSKAFFGQGTRLTVV.

J is TRBJ2-3 and V is TRBV6-5; TCRdb picks TRBD2, but there is no DNA to check that call. The CDR3 spans 18 residues. Germline CDR1 is MNHEY and CDR2 is SVGAGI. CDR3 sequence: CASSYSKTSGGSADTQYF.

This chain joins TRBV19 and TRBJ1-1; with no DNA, the TCRdb D assignment of TRBD1 cannot be verified. The CDR3 consists of 17 residues. From germline, CDR1 is LNHDA and CDR2 SQIVND (reference sequence). The CDR3 spells CASSIERGREVNTEAFF.

The CDR3 protein is CASSLRTPGLKQETQYF. The gene calls are TRBV5-5 and TRBJ2-5; TCRdb lists TRBD1, though no DNA is available to test this call. In germline, CDR1 is SGHKS, CDR2 YYEKEE (reference sequence). The CDR3 runs to 17 residues.

The CDR3 reads CASSLYQSPGELFF. The chain combines TRBV7-8 with TRBJ2-2. The CDR3 runs 14 residues. Per germline, CDR1 SGHVS and CDR2 FQNEAQ. The full variable domain, in which reference TRBV7-8 and TRBJ2-2 provide the parts outside the CDR3, is GAGVSQSPRYKVAKRGQDVALRCDPISGHVSLFWYQQALGQGPEFLTYFQNEAQLDKSGLPSDRFFAERPEGSVSTLKIQRTQQEDSAVYLCASSLYQSPGELFFGEGSRLTVL.

The chain combines TRBV7-9 with TRBJ1-1; TCRdb names TRBD1, which stays unverified in the absence of DNA. The CDR3 totals 14 residues. The germline V gene encodes CDR1 SEHNR and CDR2 FQNEAQ (reference sequence). The chain's CDR3 is CASSYGQGGTEAFF. Looking up the rest from reference TRBV7-9 and TRBJ1-1 gives the full variable domain: DTGVSQNPRHKITKRGQNVTFRCDPISEHNRLYWYRQTLGQGPEFLTYFQNEAQLEKSRLLSDRFSAERPKGSFSTLEIQRTEQGDSAMYLCASSYGQGGTEAFFGQGTRLTVV.

This rearrangement joins TRBV20-1 to TRBJ2-3. CDR1 and CDR2 from the germline V gene are DFQATT and SNEGSKA (reference sequence). The CDR3 has 14 amino acids. The CDR3 reads CSARERRLTDTQYF.

The rearrangement joins TRBV6-6 to TRBJ1-5. CDR1 is MNHNY, CDR2 SVGAGI, per germline (reference sequence). This CDR3 is 13 amino acids long. The CDR3 sequence: CASMGGRNQPQHF.

The gene calls are TRBV5-1 and TRBJ2-3; TCRdb selects TRBD2, and the lack of DNA leaves this call unchecked. Germline CDR1 reads SGHRS; CDR2 reads YFSETQ. The CDR3 runs to 15 residues. This chain's CDR3 is CASSRRTTSGDTQYF.

The CDR3 spells CASRRLAGGQDEQFF. This sequence joins TRBV5-1 and TRBJ2-1; TCRdb returns TRBD2, unconfirmable since there is no DNA. The germline CDR1 and CDR2 sequences are SGHRS and YFSETQ. The CDR3 is 15 residues long.